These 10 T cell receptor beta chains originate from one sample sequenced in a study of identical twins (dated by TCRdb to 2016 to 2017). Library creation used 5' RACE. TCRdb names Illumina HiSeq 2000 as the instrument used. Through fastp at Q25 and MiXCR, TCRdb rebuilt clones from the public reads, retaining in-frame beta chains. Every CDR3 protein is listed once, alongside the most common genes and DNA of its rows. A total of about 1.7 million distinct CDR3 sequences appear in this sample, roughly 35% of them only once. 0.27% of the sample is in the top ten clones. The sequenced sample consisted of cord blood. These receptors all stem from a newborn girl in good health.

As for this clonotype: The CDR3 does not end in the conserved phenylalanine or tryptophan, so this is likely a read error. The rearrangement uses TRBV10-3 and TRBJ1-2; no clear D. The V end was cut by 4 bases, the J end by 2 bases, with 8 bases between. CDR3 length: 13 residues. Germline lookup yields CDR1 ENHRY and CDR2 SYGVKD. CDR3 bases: TGTGCCATCAGTGGGGCCCAAAACTATGGCTACACCTTA. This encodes CAISGAQNYGYTL.

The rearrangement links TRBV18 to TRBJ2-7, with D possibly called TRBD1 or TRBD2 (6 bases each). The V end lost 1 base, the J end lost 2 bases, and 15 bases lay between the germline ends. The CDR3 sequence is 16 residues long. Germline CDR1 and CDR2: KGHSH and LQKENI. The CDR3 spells CASSPRRDTSTYEQYF. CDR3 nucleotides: TGTGCCAGCTCACCACGGCGGGACACCTCGACCTACGAGCAGTACTTC.

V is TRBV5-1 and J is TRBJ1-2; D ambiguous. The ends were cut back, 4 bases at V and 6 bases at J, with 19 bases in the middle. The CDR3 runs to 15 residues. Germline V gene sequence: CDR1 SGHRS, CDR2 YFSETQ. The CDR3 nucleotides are TGCGCCAGCAGCCCGAGACGCGGAGGGTACGATGGCTACACCTTC. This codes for CASSPRRGGYDGYTF.

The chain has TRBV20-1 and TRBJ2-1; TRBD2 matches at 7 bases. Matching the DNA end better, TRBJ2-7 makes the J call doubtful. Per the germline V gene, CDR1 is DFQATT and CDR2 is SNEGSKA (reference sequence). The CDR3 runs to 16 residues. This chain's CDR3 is CSAQPVAGPSYNEQYF. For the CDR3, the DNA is TGCAGTGCTCAACCCGTAGCGGGCCCTTCCTACAATGAGCAGTACTTC.

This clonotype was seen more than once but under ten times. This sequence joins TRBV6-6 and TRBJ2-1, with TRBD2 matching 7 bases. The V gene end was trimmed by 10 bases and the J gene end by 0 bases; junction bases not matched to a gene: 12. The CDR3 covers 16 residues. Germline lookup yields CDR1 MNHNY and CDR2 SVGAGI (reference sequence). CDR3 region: CAIRPDRDYSYNEQFF. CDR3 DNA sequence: TGTGCCATCAGACCCGACCGGGACTACTCCTACAATGAGCAGTTCTTC.

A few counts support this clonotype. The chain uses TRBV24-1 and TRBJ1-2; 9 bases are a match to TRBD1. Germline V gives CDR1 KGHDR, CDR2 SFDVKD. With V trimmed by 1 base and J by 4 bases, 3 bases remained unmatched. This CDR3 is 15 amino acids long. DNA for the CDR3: TGTGCCACCAGTGATTTTTTGACAGGGGGCTATGGCTACACCTTC. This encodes CATSDFLTGGYGYTF.

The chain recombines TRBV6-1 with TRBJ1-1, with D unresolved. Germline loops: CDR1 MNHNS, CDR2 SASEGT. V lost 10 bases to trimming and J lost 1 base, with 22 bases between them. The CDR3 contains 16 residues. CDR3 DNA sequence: TGTGCCACATATGATCGGAGTCGGGTCCCGAACACTGAAGCTTTCTTT. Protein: CATYDRSRVPNTEAFF.

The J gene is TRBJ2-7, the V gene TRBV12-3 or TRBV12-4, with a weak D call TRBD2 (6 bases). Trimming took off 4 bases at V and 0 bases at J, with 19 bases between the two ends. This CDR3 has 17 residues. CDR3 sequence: CASSSGVRRGFSYEQYF. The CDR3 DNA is TGTGCCAGCAGTTCAGGTGTACGACGGGGGTTCTCCTACGAGCAGTACTTC.

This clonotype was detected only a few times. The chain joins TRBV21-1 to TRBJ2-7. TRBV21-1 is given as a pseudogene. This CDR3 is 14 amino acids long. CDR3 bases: TGTGCCAGCAGCGCCAAGGACCTGCCCTACGAGCAGTACTTC. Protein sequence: CASSAKDLPYEQYF.

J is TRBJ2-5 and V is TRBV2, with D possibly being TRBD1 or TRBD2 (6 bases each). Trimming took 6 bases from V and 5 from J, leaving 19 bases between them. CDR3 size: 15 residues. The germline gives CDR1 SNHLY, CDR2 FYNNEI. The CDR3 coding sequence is TGTGCCAGCAGGGCTCCGGGGGCCCCCTGGGAGACCCAGTACTTC. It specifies CASRAPGAPWETQYF.